The 29 T cell receptor beta chains below all came from one sample that was sequenced in a study of blood T cells in healthy people across ages. It was with a sample-barcoded 5' primer and a J-beta primer mix that a second PCR of roughly 7 to 12 cycles was run. TCRdb used MiXCR to reprocess the 5' RACE reads, holding one entry per CDR3 protein. The sample yields about 780,000 distinct CDR3 sequences, 25% to 30% seen once. In addition, the sample was reused for a study of T cells of mothers and their children.

Source material: blood. The receptors derive from a boy aged 5 to 17 in good health.

The chain combines TRBV7-9 with TRBJ2-1; D is ambiguous. Between the trimmed V and J ends, which lost 2 bases and 10 bases, there was a span of 12 bases. The CDR3 totals 13 residues. Germline V gives CDR1 SEHNR, CDR2 FQNEAQ (reference sequence). CDR3 nucleotides: TGTGCCAGCAGCTTAAGACCGGTAGTGGAGCAGTTCTTC. This encodes CASSLRPVVEQFF.

The chain is built from TRBV5-4 and TRBJ2-2; 10 nucleotides line up with TRBD2. Germline CDR1 and CDR2: SGHNT and YYREEE (reference sequence). The length of the CDR3 is 17 residues. V was clipped by 4 bases and J by 0 bases; unmatched bases: 6. The CDR3 nucleotides read TGTGCCAGCAGCCCATGGCTAGCGGGGGCGAACACCGGGGAGCTGTTTTTT. Protein product: CASSPWLAGANTGELFF.

The J gene is TRBJ2-5, the V gene TRBV10-3; unclear D gene. The V and J ends lost 8 bases and 0 bases respectively, with 7 bases between them. The V gene's germline CDR1 is ENHRY and CDR2 SYGVKD. The length of the CDR3 is 12 residues. CDR3 bases: TGTGCCATCTCGGGCAACCAAGAGACCCAGTACTTC. Protein: CAISGNQETQYF.

The sample holds one count of this clonotype. This rearrangement joins TRBV7-9 to TRBJ2-5; D is tentatively TRBD1 or TRBD2 (7 bases each). The CDR3 length is 15 residues. Germline V gives CDR1 SEHNR, CDR2 FQNEAQ (reference sequence). V was cut by 4 bases and J by 4 bases, with 16 bases left in between. The DNA for the CDR3 is TGTGCCAGCAGCTCACTCACAGGGGAGGGAGAGACCCAGTACTTC. This translates into CASSSLTGEGETQYF.

Details on this clonotype: Its ends do not fully match the called genes, so a read error is possible. This chain connects TRBV9 to TRBJ2-7, with a possible D match to TRBD2 (7 bases). Germline V gene lookup returns CDR1 SGDLS and CDR2 YYNGEE. This CDR3 has 15 residues. The CDR3 DNA reads TGTGCCAGCAGCGTAGCGGGGGGCCTTGGCTACGAGCGGTACTTC. It codes for CASSVAGGLGYERYF.

This clonotype was observed a handful of times. This chain uses TRBV7-9 with TRBJ2-3, with 12 bases lining up with TRBD2. This CDR3 spans 17 amino acids. After removal of 6 bases from V and 2 bases from J, the junction contained 9 bases not matched to a gene. CDR1 is SEHNR and CDR2 is FQNEAQ in the germline V gene (reference sequence). The CDR3 DNA reads TGTGCCAGCAGAGGACCGACTAGCGGGGGCCTCACAGATACGCAGTATTTT. Translated, it gives CASRGPTSGGLTDTQYF.

The chain has TRBV12-3 or TRBV12-4 and TRBJ1-2; D is undetermined. V gave up 6 bases and J gave up 4 bases, with 15 bases separating them. This CDR3 has 14 amino acids. The CDR3 reads CASSQRSSSYGYTF. The CDR3 DNA reads TGTGCCAGCAGCCAACGCAGCAGCAGCTATGGCTACACCTTC.

In its sample, this clonotype was seen a few times. The chain couples TRBV27 to TRBJ2-3, with 11 bases lining up with TRBD2. J gave up 0 bases and V 5 bases, and 7 bases lay outside the gene matches. CDR1 and CDR2 (germline): MNHEY, SMNVEV (reference sequence). The CDR3 has 17 amino acids. The DNA of the CDR3 is TGTGCCAGCAGTGCCCGACTAGCGGGGTCTAGCACAGATACGCAGTATTTT. This codes for CASSARLAGSSTDTQYF.

The V call is TRBV6-2 or TRBV6-3, the J call TRBJ1-3, with D possibly matching TRBD1 (5 bases). V was shortened by 8 bases and J by 3 bases, with 11 bases between the two germline ends. The CDR3 length is 13 residues. Germline assignment: CDR1 MNHEY and CDR2 SVGEGT. The CDR3 sequence is CASSFGGGNTIYF. CDR3 coding DNA: TGTGCCAGCTCCTTCGGGGGTGGAAACACCATATATTTT.

The genes are TRBV20-1 and TRBJ1-4, with a tentative D call TRBD1 (5 bases). The CDR3 sequence is 14 residues long. From germline, CDR1 is DFQATT and CDR2 SNEGSKA (reference sequence). V was pared by 0 bases and J by 4 bases, with 9 bases between. The CDR3 region has the DNA TGCAGTGCTAGAGATGGCAGGGTTAATGAAAAACTGTTTTTT. Translation: CSARDGRVNEKLFF.

A few counts support this clonotype. At one boundary the junction diverges from the germline segment, which might be a read error. The CDR3 spells CASSLLSGANYGCTF. DNA of the CDR3: TGTGCCAGCAGCTTACTTTCGGGGGCGAACTATGGCTGCACCTTC. J is TRBJ1-2 and V is TRBV5-5, with D possibly matching TRBD1 (6 bases). Germline V gives CDR1 SGHKS, CDR2 YYEKEE (reference sequence). This CDR3 comprises 15 residues.

The chain recombines TRBV5-6 with TRBJ2-5; TRBD1 aligns across 8 bases. The CDR3 has 17 residues. V dropped 0 bases and J dropped 5; count of bases not matched to a gene: 12. CDR1 SGHDT and CDR2 YYEEEE come from the germline V gene. Written as DNA, the CDR3 is TGTGCCAGCAGCTTGGCCGGGGTTGGCAGGGGGCTGGAGACCCAGTACTTC. Residues: CASSLAGVGRGLETQYF.

The DNA for the CDR3 is TGTGCCAGCAGTTCGCCCTTTCGAAAGGAGACCCAGTACTTC. Translated: CASSSPFRKETQYF. V gene TRBV27 combines with J gene TRBJ2-5; D unclear. The CDR3 extends over 14 amino acids. V was clipped by 4 bases and J by 5 bases, with 14 bases between them. CDR1 and CDR2 from the germline V gene are MNHEY and SMNVEV (reference sequence).

This clonotype has ten or more counts. CDR3 in amino acids: CASSYPTDTQYF. Written as DNA, the CDR3 is TGTGCCAGCAGTTACCCGACAGATACGCAGTATTTT. This chain links TRBV6-6 with TRBJ2-3; no reliable D call. Trimming pared 2 bases from V and 3 bases from J, leaving 3 bases between. CDR3 length: 12 amino acids. Germline V CDR1 and CDR2: MNHNY, SVGAGI (reference sequence).

This chain uses TRBV12-3 or TRBV12-4 with TRBJ1-5; maybe TRBD1 (6 bases). The CDR3 covers 15 residues. Trimming removed 6 bases at V and 6 bases at J, with 18 bases between. The CDR3 bases are TGTGCCAGCAGCTCCGGGGGGGCGGGCGGTCAGCCCCAGCATTTT. As protein: CASSSGGAGGQPQHF.

The CDR3 DNA reads TGCAGTGCCGGGCAGGGGGACTCCTACGAGCAGTACTTC. It specifies CSAGQGDSYEQYF. The rearrangement links TRBV20-1 to TRBJ2-7; 7 bases fit TRBD1. Losses at the gene ends were 6 bases for V and 0 bases for J; bases not matched to a gene: 5. Germline CDR1 is DFQATT and CDR2 is SNEGSKA (reference sequence). This CDR3 is 13 amino acids long.

There are many counts of this clonotype. In DNA form, the CDR3 reads TGTGCCAGCAGTAAGGACAGGGGGGTAGAGACCCAGTACTTC. This encodes CASSKDRGVETQYF. This rearrangement joins TRBV28 to TRBJ2-5; 10 nucleotides agree with TRBD1. Germline trimming cut 5 bases from V and 4 bases from J; bases unmatched to any gene: 4. CDR3 length: 14 residues. CDR1 and CDR2 (germline): MDHEN, SYDVKM.

This clonotype occurred a few times. The V call is TRBV6-6, the J call TRBJ2-5, with a weak D call TRBD2 (5 bases). The CDR3 is made up of 15 amino acids. V was cut by 2 bases and J by 5 bases, with 15 bases left in between. Germline assignment: CDR1 MNHNY and CDR2 SVGAGI (reference sequence). This CDR3 is CASSYSGLQVETQYF. CDR3 in DNA: TGTGCCAGCAGTTACAGTGGACTTCAGGTGGAGACCCAGTACTTC.

This clonotype was detected a few times. The rearrangement joins TRBV20-1 to TRBJ1-1; 7 bases are a match to TRBD1. The CDR3 loop spans 13 amino acids. Germline CDR1 DFQATT, CDR2 SNEGSKA (reference sequence). With V trimmed by 3 bases and J by 7 bases, 8 bases remained unmatched. CDR3 nucleotides: TGCAGTGCTAGGCCAGGCAGGGGGGGTGAAGCTTTCTTT. It specifies CSARPGRGGEAFF.

The genes are TRBV11-2 and TRBJ2-5, with D unresolved. The J call is uncertain, as TRBJ2-7 better fits the DNA end. The CDR3 covers 14 residues. Looked up from germline, CDR1 is SGHAT and CDR2 is FQNNGV. This chain's CDR3 is CASSAEGYRYEQYF. In DNA form, the CDR3 reads TGTGCCAGCAGCGCCGAAGGGTATCGGTACGAGCAGTACTTC.

The V call is TRBV27, the J call TRBJ2-7, with a weak D call TRBD2 (7 bases). Germline-derived CDR1 and CDR2 are MNHEY and SMNVEV (reference sequence). V gave up 2 bases and J gave up 7 bases, with 15 bases separating them. The CDR3 contains 14 residues. CDR3 protein: CASSLPGGAREQYF. CDR3 in DNA: TGTGCCAGCAGTTTACCTGGGGGGGCCCGGGAGCAGTACTTC.

V gene TRBV5-1 combines with J gene TRBJ2-4, with D possibly being TRBD2 (5 bases). V shed 4 bases and J shed 5 bases, with 16 bases lying between them. The length of the CDR3 is 15 residues. The germline V gene has CDR1 SGHRS and CDR2 YFSETQ. CDR3 bases: TGCGCCAGCAGCGGAGGCGAGGGCGGAGAAAACATTCAGTACTTC. It yields the protein CASSGGEGGENIQYF.

The chain carries TRBV9 and TRBJ2-3, with D possibly being TRBD1 (7 bases). Germline V gene data show CDR1 as SGDLS and CDR2 as YYNGEE. The length of the CDR3 is 17 residues. V shed 2 bases and J shed 7 bases, with 23 bases lying between them. CDR3 amino acids: CASSVGTFWQGGNTQYF. The CDR3 nucleotides read TGTGCCAGCAGCGTGGGGACGTTTTGGCAGGGGGGAAATACGCAGTATTTT.

This clonotype was picked up a small number of times. The genes are TRBV2 and TRBJ2-5; TRBD2 matches 9 bases. The J call may be mistaken, given a closer DNA end match to TRBJ2-1. Germline CDR1 is SNHLY and CDR2 is FYNNEI. The CDR3 has 15 amino acids. In nucleotides, the CDR3 is TGTGCCAGCAGGGATAGCGGGGGCATGAACAATGAGCAGTTCTTC. Translated: CASRDSGGMNNEQFF.

The chain recombines TRBV28 with TRBJ1-2; perhaps TRBD1 as D (5 bases). The CDR3 has 12 residues. The V and J ends lost 7 bases and 8 bases respectively, with 14 bases between them. Germline CDR1 is MDHEN and CDR2 is SYDVKM. For the CDR3, the DNA is TGTGCCAGCAATGGTCCGAGGGGCGGCTACACCTTC. Its translation is CASNGPRGGYTF.

The chain couples TRBV6-6 to TRBJ2-1, with D tentatively TRBD1 or TRBD2 (5 bases each). Germline CDR1 is MNHNY and CDR2 is SVGAGI (reference sequence). The CDR3 covers 16 residues. Trimming removed 2 bases from V and 3 bases from J, with 14 bases in between. Here the CDR3 reads CASSYRAGGDYNEQFF. DNA for the CDR3: TGTGCCAGCAGTTACAGAGCTGGGGGAGACTACAATGAGCAGTTCTTC.

The genes are TRBV7-9 and TRBJ2-4; maybe TRBD2 (5 bases). Trimming shortened V by 5 bases and J by 1 base, and 15 bases separated the two germline ends. Germline V CDR1 and CDR2: SEHNR, FQNEAQ (reference sequence). This CDR3 region has 16 residues. The CDR3 region is CASSLRADWAKNIQYF. The DNA of the CDR3 is TGTGCCAGCAGCCTCCGCGCGGACTGGGCCAAAAACATTCAGTACTTC.

There are a few counts of this clonotype. This rearrangement joins TRBV11-2 to TRBJ2-7, with 8 bases lining up with TRBD2. CDR1 is SGHAT and CDR2 is FQNNGV in the germline V gene. The CDR3 loop spans 14 amino acids. After removal of 5 bases from V and 4 bases from J, the junction contained 7 bases not matched to a gene. In nucleotides, the CDR3 is TGTGCCAGCAGCCTCTCTAGCGGGCGATACGAGCAGTACTTC. The encoded protein is CASSLSSGRYEQYF.

V and J are TRBV7-2 and TRBJ1-4; a weak D match, TRBD1 (5 bases). Germline assignment: CDR1 SGHTA and CDR2 FQGNSA. The CDR3 totals 17 residues. V was cut by 5 bases and J by 3 bases, with 19 bases left in between. The CDR3 loop is CASSLPLTGGSNEKLFF. CDR3 bases: TGTGCCAGCAGCCTCCCCCTCACAGGAGGCTCTAATGAAAAACTGTTTTTT.